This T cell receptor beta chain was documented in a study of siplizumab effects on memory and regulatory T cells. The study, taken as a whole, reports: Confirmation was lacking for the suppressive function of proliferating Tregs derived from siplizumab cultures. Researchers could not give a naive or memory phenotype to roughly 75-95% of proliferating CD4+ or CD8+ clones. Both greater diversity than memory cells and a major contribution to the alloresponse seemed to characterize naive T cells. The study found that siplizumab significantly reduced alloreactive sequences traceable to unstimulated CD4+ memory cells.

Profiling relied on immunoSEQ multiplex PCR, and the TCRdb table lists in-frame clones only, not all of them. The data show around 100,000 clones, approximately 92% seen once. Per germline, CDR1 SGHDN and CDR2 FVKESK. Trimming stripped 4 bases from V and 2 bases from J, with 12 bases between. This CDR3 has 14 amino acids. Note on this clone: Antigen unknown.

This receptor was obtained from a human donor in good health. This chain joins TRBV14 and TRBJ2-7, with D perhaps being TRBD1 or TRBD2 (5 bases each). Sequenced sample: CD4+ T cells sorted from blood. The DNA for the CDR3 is TGTGCCAGCAGCCCCGGACGGGGACCCTACGAGCAGTACTTC. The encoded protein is CASSPGRGPYEQYF.